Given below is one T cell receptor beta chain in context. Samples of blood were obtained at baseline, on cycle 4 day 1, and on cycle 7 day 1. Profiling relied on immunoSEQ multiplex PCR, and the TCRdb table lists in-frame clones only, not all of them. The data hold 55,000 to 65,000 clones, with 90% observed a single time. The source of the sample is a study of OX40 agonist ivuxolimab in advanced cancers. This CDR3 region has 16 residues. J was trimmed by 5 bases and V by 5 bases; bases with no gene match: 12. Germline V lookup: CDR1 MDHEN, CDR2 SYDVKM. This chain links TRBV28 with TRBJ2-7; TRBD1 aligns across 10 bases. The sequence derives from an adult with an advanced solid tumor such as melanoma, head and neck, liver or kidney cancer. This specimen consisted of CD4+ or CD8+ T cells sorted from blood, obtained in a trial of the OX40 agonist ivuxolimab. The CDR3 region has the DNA TGTGCCAGCAGTATGCCCCCGGGACAGGGGCGGAACGAGCAGTACTTC. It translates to CASSMPPGQGRNEQYF.